Presented here are 21 T cell receptor beta chains from one specimen sequenced in a study of cytomegalovirus exposure and HLA in healthy donors. PCR used 60 Vbeta primers and 13 Jbeta primers. Some clones are missing from TCRdb's copy, which holds only in-frame ones; the method was immunoSEQ multiplex PCR. The sample has roughly 220,000 clones; approximately 70% are singletons. Input material: PBMCs. Receptors originate from a man between 40 and 49 years old in good health and CMV-seropositive.

As concerns this clone: The identical CDR3 is also encoded by other nucleotide sequences in the sample. The rearrangement joins TRBV7-3 to TRBJ2-7; D is uncertain. The germline CDR1 and CDR2 sequences are SGHTA and FQGTGA. This CDR3 is built from 15 residues. Trimming shortened V by 5 bases and J by 2 bases, and 16 bases separated the two germline ends. DNA for the CDR3: TGTGCCAGCAGCCTGGCCGGGTCCAAAGCCTACGAGCAGTACTTC. Protein sequence: CASSLAGSKAYEQYF.

In the case of this clone: Other DNA sequences in the sample encode the same CDR3. The rearrangement joins TRBV27 to TRBJ1-3, with TRBD1 matching 7 bases. The CDR3 is made up of 14 amino acids. Per germline, CDR1 MNHEY and CDR2 SMNVEV (reference sequence). V trimming: 5 bases; J trimming: 4 bases; junction bases outside the gene matches: 5. The CDR3 protein is CASSPGQRGNTIYF. The CDR3 coding sequence is TGTGCCAGCAGTCCGGGACAGAGGGGAAACACCATATATTTT.

This chain connects TRBV27 to TRBJ1-2, with 10 nucleotides matching TRBD1. CDR1 and CDR2 (germline): MNHEY, SMNVEV (reference sequence). V lost 5 bases and J lost 8; bases outside the gene matches: 2. The CDR3 contains 12 residues. The CDR3 DNA reads TGTGCCAGCAGTGGGACAGGGGCGGGCTACACCTTC. It encodes CASSGTGAGYTF.

V gene TRBV4-1 combines with J gene TRBJ2-7, with D possibly being TRBD2 (8 bases). V dropped 5 bases and J dropped 2 bases, with 16 bases sitting between them. The CDR3 has 15 residues. Germline CDR1 is MGHRA and CDR2 is YSYEKL. The CDR3 protein is CASSAGTAGAYEQYF. The CDR3 DNA reads TGCGCCAGCAGCGCCGGGACAGCGGGGGCCTACGAGCAGTACTTC.

The chain carries TRBV5-1 and TRBJ2-7; D is uncertain. There are 13 residues in the CDR3. The V end was cut by 0 bases, the J end by 2 bases, with 6 bases between. CDR1 is SGHRS, CDR2 YFSETQ, per germline. CDR3 nucleotides: TGCGCCAGCAGCTTGGAGCCTCCCTACGAGCAGTACTTC. This gives the protein CASSLEPPYEQYF.

The chain uses TRBV28 and TRBJ1-2; 10 bases agree with TRBD1. Trimming cost V 5 bases and J 10 bases; bases outside gene matches: 10. Germline CDR1 and CDR2: MDHEN and SYDVKM. This CDR3 region has 14 residues. CDR3 amino acids: CASSTPGQGLVYTF. CDR3 DNA sequence: TGTGCCAGCAGTACACCGGGACAGGGGCTTGTCTACACCTTC.

The chain uses TRBV4-3 and TRBJ2-7; perhaps TRBD2 as D (6 bases). Deletions cut 0 bases from V and 0 bases from J, with 12 bases between. The CDR3 covers 16 residues. Germline CDR1 and CDR2: LGHNA and YSLEER. CDR3 residues: CASSQEHGGNSYEQYF. The CDR3, as DNA: TGCGCCAGCAGCCAAGAGCACGGGGGTAACTCCTACGAGCAGTACTTC.

This chain uses TRBV5-1 with TRBJ2-1, with 7 bases matching TRBD1. This CDR3 is 14 amino acids long. V shed 3 bases and J 7 bases; nucleotides not matched to a gene: 7. Germline lookup yields CDR1 SGHRS and CDR2 YFSETQ. CDR3 in amino acids: CASSSMDRKNEQFF. CDR3 DNA: TGCGCCAGCAGCTCTATGGACAGGAAGAATGAGCAGTTCTTC.

The rearrangement links TRBV5-1 to TRBJ2-1; 8 bases match TRBD1. The CDR3 totals 14 residues. Germline lookup yields CDR1 SGHRS and CDR2 YFSETQ. The V segment lost 4 bases and the J segment 9 bases; nucleotides outside the gene matches: 9. The CDR3 nucleotides are TGCGCCAGCAGCCGGGGACAGGCCGAGGGTGAGCAGTTCTTC. Translation gives CASSRGQAEGEQFF.

This chain connects TRBV5-1 to TRBJ1-1; the D is unclear. Germline V gene data show CDR1 as SGHRS and CDR2 as YFSETQ. V was trimmed by 7 bases and J by 1 base, leaving 14 bases between them. This CDR3 has 14 amino acids. This CDR3 is CASALREGNTEAFF. CDR3 coding DNA: TGCGCCAGCGCCCTCAGAGAGGGGAACACTGAAGCTTTCTTT.

This clone was seen once. The J gene is TRBJ1-1, the V gene TRBV2; D unclear. The germline V gene has CDR1 SNHLY and CDR2 FYNNEI. The CDR3 consists of 16 residues. V was shortened by 2 bases and J by 4 bases, with 17 bases between the two germline ends. The CDR3 sequence: CASSEREREGVTEAFF. For the CDR3, the DNA is TGTGCCAGCAGTGAAAGGGAAAGGGAGGGAGTCACTGAAGCTTTCTTT.

The rearrangement joins TRBV10-3 to TRBJ2-7; 10 bases map to TRBD1. V dropped 3 bases and J dropped 0; count of bases not matched to a gene: 5. The CDR3 sequence is 16 residues long. Germline CDR1 and CDR2: ENHRY and SYGVKD. CDR3 sequence: CAISDRTGGPSYEQYF. The CDR3 DNA reads as TGTGCCATCAGTGACAGGACAGGGGGTCCCTCCTACGAGCAGTACTTC.

This clone was counted between two and nine times. V usage is TRBV2 and J usage is TRBJ1-1, with D possibly matching TRBD1 (6 bases). Germline assignment: CDR1 SNHLY and CDR2 FYNNEI. The ends were cut back, 6 bases at V and 5 bases at J, with 25 bases in the middle. CDR3 length: 17 residues. The CDR3 spells CASRGGGSAPLSTEAFF. CDR3 sequence (DNA): TGTGCCAGCAGGGGAGGGGGGAGTGCGCCTCTATCGACTGAAGCTTTCTTT.

The gene calls are TRBV19 and TRBJ2-1; D is uncertain. The germline CDR1 and CDR2 sequences are LNHDA and SQIVND (reference sequence). V lost 5 bases to trimming and J lost 3 bases, with 2 bases between them. CDR3 length: 11 amino acids. The CDR3 DNA reads as TGTGCCAGTAGTCTCTACAATGAGCAGTTCTTC. It encodes CASSLYNEQFF.

The gene calls are TRBV18 and TRBJ1-6; D possibly corresponds to TRBD1 (5 bases). The CDR3 is 14 amino acids. Germline CDR1 KGHSH, CDR2 LQKENI. Trimming pared 5 bases from V and 5 bases from J, leaving 10 bases between. In DNA, the CDR3 is TGTGCCAGCTCAATTTCCAGGGATAATTCACCCCTCCACTTT. It yields the protein CASSISRDNSPLHF.

This rearrangement joins TRBV2 to TRBJ2-5; TRBD2 matches at 9 bases. Germline V gives CDR1 SNHLY, CDR2 FYNNEI. CDR3 size: 14 residues. V lost 7 bases to trimming and J lost 5 bases; unmatched junction nucleotides: 8. The CDR3 sequence: CASTLGGGVETQYF. In DNA, the CDR3 is TGTGCCAGCACCCTCGGCGGGGGGGTGGAGACCCAGTACTTC.

This clone appeared a few times. J is TRBJ1-3 and V is TRBV5-8, with 8 bases that match TRBD1. CDR1 is SGHTS and CDR2 is YDEGEE in the germline V gene. The V and J ends lost 2 bases and 2 bases, in that order; junction bases with no gene match: 0. This CDR3 has 14 amino acids. The CDR3 protein is CASSFRGPGNTIYF. The CDR3 DNA reads TGTGCCAGCAGCTTCAGGGGGCCTGGAAACACCATATATTTT. Supplemented by reference TRBV5-8 and TRBJ1-3, the full variable domain reads EAGVTQSPTHLIKTRGQQATLRCSPISGHTSVYWYQQALGLGLQFLLWYDEGEERNRGNFPPRFSGRQFPNYSSELNVNALELEDSALYLCASSFRGPGNTIYFGEGSWLTVV.

In this sample, this clone turned up a few times. The genes are TRBV10-3 and TRBJ2-6; 8 bases are shared with TRBD2. CDR3 length: 21 amino acids. Germline V CDR1 and CDR2: ENHRY, SYGVKD. The V gene end was trimmed by 8 bases and the J gene end by 0 bases; junction bases not matched to a gene: 21. The CDR3 DNA is TGTGCCATCTCCCCCGGCCGGGTTCGGGGGGGCGTTAGCTCTGGGGCCAACGTCCTGACTTTC. Translation gives CAISPGRVRGGVSSGANVLTF.

The genes are TRBV5-6 and TRBJ2-1; 9 bases match TRBD1. J was trimmed by 6 bases and V by 7 bases; bases with no gene match: 11. Germline V gene sequence: CDR1 SGHDT, CDR2 YYEEEE. This CDR3 contains 15 residues. CDR3 sequence (DNA): TGTGCCAGCGATGGAGGGACAGGGATGGGCAATGAGCAGTTCTTC. It specifies CASDGGTGMGNEQFF. The full variable domain, completed using reference TRBV5-6 and TRBJ2-1, is DAGVTQSPTHLIKTRGQQVTLRCSPKSGHDTVSWYQQALGQGPQFIFQYYEEEERQRGNFPDRFSGHQFPNYSSELNVNALLLGDSALYLCASDGGTGMGNEQFFGPGTRLTVL.

In its sample, this clone was seen once. The chain uses TRBV11-2 and TRBJ2-3; no clear D. There are 17 residues in the CDR3. Germline V gives CDR1 SGHAT, CDR2 FQNNGV. Trimming pared 1 base from V and 5 bases from J, leaving 19 bases between. The CDR3 spells CASSLVFGSLELDTQYF. The DNA for the CDR3 is TGTGCCAGCAGCTTAGTCTTTGGGTCCCTAGAATTAGATACGCAGTATTTT.

The chain combines TRBV7-9 with TRBJ1-2; perhaps TRBD1 as D (6 bases). This CDR3 region has 14 residues. V lost 6 bases to trimming and J lost 7 bases, with 18 bases between them. Germline CDR1 SEHNR, CDR2 FQNEAQ (reference sequence). The CDR3 region is CASRPFTGIAGYTF. For the CDR3, the DNA is TGTGCCAGCAGGCCCTTCACAGGGATTGCTGGCTACACCTTC.